This is a list of T cell receptor beta chains from one sample in a study of T-cell reconstitution after alpha-beta-depleted transplantation in children. Each CDR3 protein gets one entry after TCRdb re-called the PCR reads with MiXCR. The sample comprises about 980,000 distinct CDR3 sequences, about 29% of which are singletons, and more than 25% rests with the top ten. Sequenced here: PBMCs, mostly from graft donor cells, sampled 360 days after TCRalphabeta/CD19-depleted stem cell transplant. The receptor set was obtained from a boy under two years old who had a stem cell transplant for SCID, so the T cells may come from the graft donor. Each CDR3 is given with its conserved first and last residue. The order of the fields is clone size, J gene, D gene, V gene, CDR3 DNA, CDR3 protein. D genes are given only for firm matches. Expanded clones are given a class, and other clones once, few, many or no size at all.

abundance: NA
j_gene: TRBJ2-3
d_gene: NA
v_gene: TRBV7-9
CDR3nt: TGTGCCAGCGGGGGGGCGACAGATACGCAGTGTTTT
CDR3aa: CASGGATDTQCF

abundance: NA
j_gene: TRBJ1-1
d_gene: NA
v_gene: TRBV28
CDR3nt: TGTGCCAGCAGTCGTGCGGGGCTAGGACAAAACACTGAAGCTTTCTTT
CDR3aa: CASSRAGLGQNTEAFF

abundance: many
j_gene: TRBJ2-3
d_gene: TRBD1
v_gene: TRBV29-1
CDR3nt: TGCAGCGCAGCCCTGACAGGGGCGGATACGCAGTATTTT
CDR3aa: CSAALTGADTQYF

abundance: few
j_gene: TRBJ2-3
d_gene: TRBD2
v_gene: TRBV29-1
CDR3nt: TGCAGCGTTCCTAGCGGGGGGGCAGTCTTGGCAGATACGCAGTATTTT
CDR3aa: CSVPSGGAVLADTQYF

abundance: few
j_gene: TRBJ1-1
d_gene: NA
v_gene: TRBV12-3/TRBV12-4
CDR3nt: TGTGCCAGCAGTCTGGACAGACTTACTGAAGCTTTCTTT
CDR3aa: CASSLDRLTEAFF

abundance: few
j_gene: TRBJ1-4
d_gene: TRBD1
v_gene: TRBV20-1
CDR3nt: TGCAGTGCGGGACAGGGTGAAGAAAAACTGTTTTTT
CDR3aa: CSAGQGEEKLFF

abundance: few
j_gene: TRBJ2-7
d_gene: NA
v_gene: TRBV7-7
CDR3nt: TGTGCCAGCAGCTTATTCCACGGGTACGAGCAGTACTTC
CDR3aa: CASSLFHGYEQYF

abundance: few
j_gene: TRBJ2-3
d_gene: NA
v_gene: TRBV9
CDR3nt: TGTGCCAGCAGCGTTCAGGGGACGCCGCAGTATTTT
CDR3aa: CASSVQGTPQYF

abundance: few
j_gene: TRBJ2-5
d_gene: TRBD2
v_gene: TRBV5-1
CDR3nt: TGCGCCAGCAGCTTCGGACTAGCGGGGGGGCATGGGGAGACCCAGTACTTC
CDR3aa: CASSFGLAGGHGETQYF

abundance: NA
j_gene: TRBJ1-3
d_gene: NA
v_gene: TRBV10-3
CDR3nt: TGTGCCATCAGTGAGCTCTACACCATATATTTT
CDR3aa: CAISELYTIYF

abundance: NA
j_gene: TRBJ1-2
d_gene: TRBD1
v_gene: TRBV29-1
CDR3nt: TGCAGCGTTGAAGGGGGAAGGGGGCGAAGGGGCTACACCTTC
CDR3aa: CSVEGGRGRRGYTF

abundance: once
j_gene: TRBJ1-2
d_gene: TRBD1
v_gene: TRBV12-3/TRBV12-4
CDR3nt: TGTGCCAGCAGACCTAACAGGGGCGGCGGCTATGGCTACACCTTC
CDR3aa: CASRPNRGGGYGYTF

abundance: NA
j_gene: TRBJ2-1
d_gene: NA
v_gene: TRBV6-2/TRBV6-3
CDR3nt: TGTGCCAGCAGTTATCTTAACTATCAGCAGTTCTTC
CDR3aa: CASSYLNYQQFF

abundance: NA
j_gene: TRBJ2-7
d_gene: NA
v_gene: TRBV12-3/TRBV12-4
CDR3nt: TGTGCCAGCAGTCCGGACACAGCCGAACTTTCCTACGAGCAGTACTTC
CDR3aa: CASSPDTAELSYEQYF

abundance: NA
j_gene: TRBJ1-4
d_gene: NA
v_gene: TRBV5-1
CDR3nt: TGCGCCAGCAGCTACTCGACAGGAGTTAATGAAAAACTGTTTTTT
CDR3aa: CASSYSTGVNEKLFF

abundance: NA
j_gene: TRBJ2-1
d_gene: TRBD2
v_gene: TRBV5-1
CDR3nt: TGCGCCAGCAGCTTACGAAGGGCTAGCGGGGGGAATGAGCAGTTCTTC
CDR3aa: CASSLRRASGGNEQFF

abundance: NA
j_gene: TRBJ2-3
d_gene: NA
v_gene: TRBV6-5
CDR3nt: TGTGCCAGCAGTTACTCGGAGCCTGGGGTCACAGATACGCAGTATTTT
CDR3aa: CASSYSEPGVTDTQYF

abundance: NA
j_gene: TRBJ1-1
d_gene: NA
v_gene: TRBV12-3/TRBV12-4
CDR3nt: TGTGCCAGCAGTTTCTGGGCGACTGAAGCTTTCTTT
CDR3aa: CASSFWATEAFF

abundance: NA
j_gene: TRBJ1-6
d_gene: NA
v_gene: TRBV12-3/TRBV12-4
CDR3nt: TGTGCCAGCAGTTTCGACAGGAACCAGGGACCCCTCCACTTT
CDR3aa: CASSFDRNQGPLHF

abundance: NA
j_gene: TRBJ2-1
d_gene: TRBD2
v_gene: TRBV5-1
CDR3nt: TGCGCCAGCGGTGCTAGCGGGGGGGCGGTTGAGCAGTTCTTC
CDR3aa: CASGASGGAVEQFF

abundance: NA
j_gene: TRBJ2-3
d_gene: TRBD2
v_gene: TRBV6-5
CDR3nt: TGTGCCAGCAGTTACGGTCTAGCGGGGTCCTATACGCAGTATTTT
CDR3aa: CASSYGLAGSYTQYF

abundance: NA
j_gene: TRBJ2-7
d_gene: NA
v_gene: TRBV20-1
CDR3nt: TGCAGTGCTAGAGCCTACCCGGGCGACGAGCAGTACTTC
CDR3aa: CSARAYPGDEQYF

abundance: few
j_gene: TRBJ2-3
d_gene: TRBD2
v_gene: TRBV10-2
CDR3nt: TGCGCCAGCAGTGGACTAGCGGGGTATCTTGGTACGCAGTATTTT
CDR3aa: CASSGLAGYLGTQYF